This T cell receptor beta chain is drawn from a study of regulatory T cells in long-lasting Graves disease. In building TCR beta libraries, iRepertoire HTBI primers were used together with Arm-PCR of CDR3 regions. TCRdb reprocessed the multiplex PCR reads via MiXCR and lists one record per CDR3 protein. The sample shows about 470,000 distinct CDR3 sequences, 20% to 25% of them seen only once. The study's findings and limits: There was favoring of TRBV28, TRBJ1-2 and TRBJ2-5 in persistent disease.

In germline, CDR1 is PRHDT, CDR2 FYEKMQ (reference sequence). CDR3 length: 14 amino acids. A remark on this clonotype: What it binds is not known. A much more abundant neighbour one base away suggests this may be a read error.

The time point: persistent/refractory GD, antithyroid drugs over 5 years with positive TRAb. Generation of the TCR library employed RNA extracted from PBMCs. As collected, the peripheral blood samples measured 7 to 9.5 milliliters each and went into EDTA tubes. The rearrangement links TRBV13 to TRBJ1-2; D gene ambiguous. The receptor's source is a female donor with Graves disease. The source material was peripheral blood mononuclear cells (PBMCs), sampled when the disease was refractory, from a patient treated with antithyroid drugs. The CDR3 sequence: CASSSVSLGYGYAF. The CDR3 bases are TGTGCCAGCAGCTCCGTCTCATTGGGCTATGGCTACGCCTTC.